The entry that follows covers one T cell receptor (beta chain) sequence. This receptor's antigen is unknown. No quality values exist for individual bases; no much larger clone is one base distant. The sample has other DNA sequences that encode this CDR3 too. Based on the germline V gene, the CDR1 and CDR2 sequences are SNHLY and FYNNEI. V gives up 5 bases and J gives up 0 bases, and the segment between their germline ends measures 5 bases. The CDR3 runs 13 amino acids, cysteine and phenylalanine included. This entry keeps only the CDR3 DNA: 39 bases, framed from base 1. Using the deep immunoSEQ assay, multiplex PCR amplified TCR CDR3 regions from genomic DNA. Genomic DNA extracted from each cell subset was distributed evenly over all wells of several immunoSEQ 96-well plates, and each plate served as one replicate. For sorted subsets, each replicate PCR was loaded with about 0.2 ug genomic DNA, equivalent to some 31,000 T cell genomes. Purified libraries were measured with a Qubit 3.0 fluorometer, size-checked on a Bioanalyzer 2100, and measured again with the KAPA Library Quantification kit. Each immunoSEQ 96-well plate was sequenced on its own single-read 150-cycle Illumina NextSeq 550 flow cell. On the authors' methods: Because the immunoSEQ output included only junctional sequences and no quality scores, the filtering could not be the same as the filtering used for full-length reads. To assign V/J genes and CDR3, sequences were annotated using PyIR, a Python wrapper for IgBLAST v1.9, with IMGT germline references. Reads with weak V/J assignments (E-value above 1e-6), missing CDR3, stop codons, out-of-frame junctions, or ambiguous translated residues were removed. V3J clonotypes were defined as sequences sharing an identical inferred V gene, J gene, and CDR3 amino acid sequence. The percentage overlap between two repertoires was calculated by dividing the number of shared unique clonotypes by the size of the smaller repertoire. Three approaches were used to assess repertoire richness: RTK rarefaction, the Chao1 estimator, and Recon v2.1 estimates of unobserved clonotypes. OLGA was used to compute generation probabilities for all TCRbeta clonotypes that the gDNA method yielded from a handful of donors. TCRdb limited this immuneACCESS table to in-frame rearrangements with V and J called. A share of clones is missing; checked studies link under half to unresolved V genes, and the rest is unexplained. The V and J calls and clone size were taken over from that table, and D and trimming were inferred from the DNA. Counted in this sample were more than 2,000,000 clones; 93% of them appeared once. The top ten clonotypes cover 0.39% of the sample.

This sample is drawn from a study of shared clonotypes between healthy human individuals (dated by TCRdb to between 2020 and 2021). Study-wide context: The cohort comprised a couple of women and a few men aged 18 to 49 years. For each donor, CD4 naive and CD4 memory were each run on three plates, CD8 naive on two plates, and CD8 memory on one plate. To increase sequencing depth and limit assay-specific biases, different laboratories used diverse techniques to prepare libraries and sequence TCR repertoires. The study deeply sequenced blood TCR repertoires of five healthy adults to estimate repertoire size and the extent of clonotype sharing between individuals. Leukapheresis yielded between about 0.9 and 9.5 billion PBMCs per donor. Overall study outcomes, separate from this receptor: Sharing across several donors was observed for about 5% of naive CD4, 3% to 4% of naive CD8, 2% to 2.5% of memory CD4, and less than 0.45% of memory CD8 clonotypes. Only blood was sampled, and tissue TCR repertoires likely differ from those in blood. Because the study included only a small number of donors, the genetic and exposure-history diversity represented was limited. Even with the large sequencing depth, rarefaction of the sorted-subset datasets indicated that sequencing was incomplete. Clonotypes shared by all four sorted-subset donors showed higher generation probabilities than non-shared clonotypes. Pairwise subsampling led to the expectation that sequencing depth would affect the degree of clonotype sharing among donors. Naive subsets generally had larger estimated clonotype richness than memory subsets.

Healthy HIV-negative adults with no recently reported acute infections or vaccinations were included as donors. All donors were Caucasian adults living in Nashville, Tennessee, USA. Magnetic negative selection was used to enrich CD4+ T cells, after which naive cells were positively selected on CD45RA and the negative fraction became the memory subset. Blood was obtained by leukapheresis, after which PBMCs were separated by Ficoll-Histopaque density gradient centrifugation and cryopreserved in liquid nitrogen vapor phase. Analytical flow cytometry was used to check the purity and quantity of every magnetically sorted T cell population. From each sorted fraction, genomic DNA was isolated and quantified by UV absorbance on a Nanodrop 2000c.

What was sequenced was naive CD4+ T cells from PBMCs. In the paper's terms, the cell subset or site label means: CD45RA+ positively selected. This chain is built from TRBV2 and TRBJ2-1; no confident D gene assignment can be made. This TCR was recovered from a man between 18 and 29 years old in good health. Some clones in this sample may be carry-over from other donors' samples. The CDR3 region: CASSSDSYNEQFF. The sequenced DNA: TGTGCCAGCAGTTCTGACTCCTACAATGAGCAGTTCTTC.